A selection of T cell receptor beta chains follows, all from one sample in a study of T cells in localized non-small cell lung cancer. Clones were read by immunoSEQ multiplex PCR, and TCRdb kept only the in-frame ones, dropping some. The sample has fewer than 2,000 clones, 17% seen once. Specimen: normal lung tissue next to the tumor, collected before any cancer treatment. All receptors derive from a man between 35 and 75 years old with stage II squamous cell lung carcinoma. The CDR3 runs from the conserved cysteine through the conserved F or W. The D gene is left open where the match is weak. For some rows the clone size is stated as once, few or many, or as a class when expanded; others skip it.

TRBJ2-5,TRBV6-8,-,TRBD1,CASRPDRARETQYF,TGTGCCAGCAGACCCGACAGGGCCCGGGAGACCCAGTACTTC
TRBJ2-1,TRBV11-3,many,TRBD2,CASSVSPSSGRNNEQFF,TGTGCCAGCAGCGTAAGTCCCTCTAGCGGGAGGAATAATGAGCAGTTCTTC
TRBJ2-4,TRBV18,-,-,CASSPESGSFQYF,TGTGCCAGCTCACCGGAGTCAGGGTCCTTTCAGTACTTC
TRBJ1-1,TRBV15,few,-,CATSRNRAGYTEAFF,TGTGCCACCAGCAGAAATAGAGCGGGATACACTGAAGCTTTCTTT
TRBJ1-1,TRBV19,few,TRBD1,CASRVGTGGTEAFF,TGTGCCAGTAGGGTGGGGACAGGGGGCACTGAAGCTTTCTTT
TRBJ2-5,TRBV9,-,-,CASSGDGGSTQYF,TGTGCCAGCAGTGGGGACGGTGGCTCGACCCAGTACTTC
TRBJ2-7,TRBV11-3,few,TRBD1,CASSPTVTGTGNYEQYF,TGTGCCAGCAGCCCGACGGTTACCGGGACAGGCAACTACGAGCAGTACTTC
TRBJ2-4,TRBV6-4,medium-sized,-,CASSLGNIQYF,TGTGCCAGCAGTTTGGGAAACATTCAGTACTTC
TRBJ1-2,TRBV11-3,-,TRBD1,CASSATGTVNGYTF,TGTGCCAGCAGCGCCACCGGGACAGTTAATGGCTACACCTTC
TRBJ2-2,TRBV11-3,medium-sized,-,CASSNGGYNTGELFF,TGTGCCAGCAGCAACGGGGGCTACAACACCGGGGAGCTGTTTTTT
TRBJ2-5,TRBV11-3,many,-,CASSANTGKETQYF,TGTGCCAGCAGCGCAAATACAGGGAAAGAGACCCAGTACTTC
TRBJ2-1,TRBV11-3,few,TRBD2,CASSLRLAAYNEQFF,TGTGCCAGCAGCCTGAGACTAGCGGCTTACAATGAGCAGTTCTTC
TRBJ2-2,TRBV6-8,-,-,CASSLTAPGELFF,TGTGCCAGCAGTTTGACAGCTCCCGGGGAGCTGTTTTTT
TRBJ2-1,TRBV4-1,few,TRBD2,CASSQVAGVLNEQFF,TGCGCCAGCAGCCAAGTAGCGGGGGTCCTCAATGAGCAGTTCTTC
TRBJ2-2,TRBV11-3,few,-,CASSLALGGQQYTGELFF,TGTGCCAGCAGCCTCGCTTTGGGGGGCCAACAGTACACCGGGGAGCTGTTTTTT
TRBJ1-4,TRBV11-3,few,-,CASSLEPRANEKLFF,TGTGCCAGCAGCTTAGAGCCTCGGGCTAATGAAAAACTGTTTTTT
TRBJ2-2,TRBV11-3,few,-,CASRARGQTNTGELFF,TGTGCCAGCAGGGCTAGAGGACAGACGAACACCGGGGAGCTGTTTTTT
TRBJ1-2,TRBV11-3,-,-,CASSLEAGLHGYTF,TGTGCCAGCAGCTTAGAGGCCGGTTTGCATGGCTACACCTTC
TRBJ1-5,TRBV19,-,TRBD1,CASRETDRSNQPQHF,TGTGCCAGTAGGGAGACGGACAGGTCCAATCAGCCCCAGCATTTT
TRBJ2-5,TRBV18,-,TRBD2,CASSPPNGLEETQYF,TGTGCCAGCTCACCACCCAACGGACTAGAAGAGACCCAGTACTTC
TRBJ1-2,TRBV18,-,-,CASSPGLGFQGYTF,TGTGCCAGCTCACCGGGACTCGGGTTTCAAGGCTACACCTTC
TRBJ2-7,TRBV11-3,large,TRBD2,CASSALYGGNYEQYF,TGTGCCAGCAGCGCCCTATACGGGGGGAACTACGAGCAGTACTTC
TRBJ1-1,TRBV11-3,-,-,CASSLPDSLNTEAFF,TGTGCCAGCAGCTTACCTGACAGCTTGAACACTGAAGCTTTCTTT
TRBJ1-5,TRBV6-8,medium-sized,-,CASRTRESNQPQHF,TGTGCCAGCAGGACCCGGGAGAGCAATCAGCCCCAGCATTTT
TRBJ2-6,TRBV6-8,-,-,CASSEDRAGANVLTF,TGTGCCAGCAGTGAGGACAGAGCTGGGGCCAACGTCCTGACTTTC
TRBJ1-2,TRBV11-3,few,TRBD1,CASSLGQGASYGYTF,TGTGCCAGCAGCTTAGGACAGGGGGCGAGCTATGGCTACACCTTC
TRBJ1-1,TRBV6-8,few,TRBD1,CASSSNQGATEAFF,TGTGCCAGCAGTTCGAATCAGGGGGCCACTGAAGCTTTCTTT
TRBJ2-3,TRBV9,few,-,CASSVGVLTDTQYF,TGTGCCAGCAGCGTAGGAGTTCTCACAGATACGCAGTATTTT
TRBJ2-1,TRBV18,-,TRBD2,CASSAGGGETYNEQFF,TGTGCCAGCTCAGCCGGGGGGGGCGAGACCTACAATGAGCAGTTCTTC
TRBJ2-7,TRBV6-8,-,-,CASSYRRSDSYEQYF,TGTGCCAGCAGTTACCGGCGTTCAGACAGCTACGAGCAGTACTTC
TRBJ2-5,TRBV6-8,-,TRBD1,CASSSITKSDREETQYF,TGTGCCAGCAGTTCGATAACTAAATCAGACAGGGAAGAGACCCAGTACTTC
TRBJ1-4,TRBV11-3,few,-,CASRVRARSGEELFF,TGTGCCAGCAGAGTTCGGGCCCGCTCCGGGGAGGAACTGTTTTTT
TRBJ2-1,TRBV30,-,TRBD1,CAWRLGQANYNEQFF,TGTGCCTGGAGGCTGGGACAGGCAAACTACAATGAGCAGTTCTTC
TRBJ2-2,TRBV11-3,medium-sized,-,CASSLSLNTGELFF,TGTGCCAGCAGCTTATCTTTGAACACCGGGGAGCTGTTTTTT
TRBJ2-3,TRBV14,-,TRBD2,CASRPIAGGSGDTQYF,TGTGCCAGCAGACCGATAGCGGGGGGAAGTGGAGATACGCAGTATTTT
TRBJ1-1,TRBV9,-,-,CASSVNSGDTEAFF,TGTGCCAGCAGCGTCAATAGCGGGGATACTGAAGCTTTCTTT
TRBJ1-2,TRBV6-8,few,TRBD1,CASRPGQGFSGYTF,TGTGCCAGCAGGCCGGGACAGGGCTTCTCTGGCTACACCTTC
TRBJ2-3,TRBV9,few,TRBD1,CASKTGTGGAPGAGDTQYF,TGTGCCAGCAAAACCGGGACAGGGGGCGCCCCGGGGGCGGGAGATACGCAGTATTTT
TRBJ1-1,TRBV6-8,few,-,CASYRASTEAFF,TGTGCCAGCTACAGGGCTAGCACTGAAGCTTTCTTT
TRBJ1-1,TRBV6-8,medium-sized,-,CATTRGRVNTEAFF,TGTGCCACTACAAGAGGCAGGGTGAACACTGAAGCTTTCTTT
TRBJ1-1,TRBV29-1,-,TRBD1,CSVYQTGRLNTEAFF,TGCAGCGTCTATCAGACAGGGAGACTGAACACTGAAGCTTTCTTT
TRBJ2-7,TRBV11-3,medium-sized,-,CASKLGGPTNEQYF,TGTGCCAGCAAACTGGGGGGGCCTACGAACGAGCAGTACTTC
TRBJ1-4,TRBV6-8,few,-,CASSRTRANEKLFF,TGTGCCAGCAGTAGGACCAGGGCTAATGAAAAACTGTTTTTT
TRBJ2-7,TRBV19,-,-,CASSPTRTHYEQYF,TGTGCCAGTAGTCCGACTAGGACTCACTACGAGCAGTACTTC
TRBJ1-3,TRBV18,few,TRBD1,CASSPPEGDSTSGNTIYF,TGTGCCAGCTCACCCCCCGAGGGGGACAGTACCTCTGGAAACACCATATATTTT
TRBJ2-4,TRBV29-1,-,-,CSVGGFPGDIQYF,TGCAGCGTTGGGGGTTTTCCAGGGGACATTCAGTACTTC
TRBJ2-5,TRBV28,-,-,CASSLQGTETQYF,TGTGCCAGCAGTTTACAAGGGACAGAGACCCAGTACTTC
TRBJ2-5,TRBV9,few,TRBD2,CASSEGREVFETQYF,TGTGCCAGCAGTGAAGGGCGGGAGGTTTTCGAGACCCAGTACTTC
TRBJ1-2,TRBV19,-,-,CASSPGPFGHGYTF,TGTGCCAGTAGCCCGGGACCGTTTGGCCATGGCTACACCTTC
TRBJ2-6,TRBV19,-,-,CASRTGANVLTF,TGTGCCAGTAGGACTGGGGCCAACGTCCTGACTTTC